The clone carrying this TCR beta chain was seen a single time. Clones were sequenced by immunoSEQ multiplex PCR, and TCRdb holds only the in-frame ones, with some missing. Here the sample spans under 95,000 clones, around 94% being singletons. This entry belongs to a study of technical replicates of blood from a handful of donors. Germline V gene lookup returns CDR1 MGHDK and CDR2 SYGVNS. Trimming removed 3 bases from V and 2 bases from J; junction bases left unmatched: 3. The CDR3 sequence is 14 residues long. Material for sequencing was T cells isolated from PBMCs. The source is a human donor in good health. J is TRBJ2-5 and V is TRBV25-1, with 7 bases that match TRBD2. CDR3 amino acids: CASSEFGGQETQYF. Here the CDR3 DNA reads TGTGCCAGCAGTGAGTTCGGGGGGCAAGAGACCCAGTACTTC.